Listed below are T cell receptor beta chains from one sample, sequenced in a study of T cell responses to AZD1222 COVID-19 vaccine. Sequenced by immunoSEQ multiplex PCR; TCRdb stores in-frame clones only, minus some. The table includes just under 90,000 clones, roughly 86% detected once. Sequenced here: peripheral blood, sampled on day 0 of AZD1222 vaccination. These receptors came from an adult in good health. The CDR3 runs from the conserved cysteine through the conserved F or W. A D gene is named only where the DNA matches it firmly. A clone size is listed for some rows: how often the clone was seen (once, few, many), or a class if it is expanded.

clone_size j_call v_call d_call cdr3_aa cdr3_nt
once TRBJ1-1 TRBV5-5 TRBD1 CASSWRQGQNTEAFF TGTGCCAGCAGCTGGAGACAGGGGCAGAACACTGAAGCTTTCTTT
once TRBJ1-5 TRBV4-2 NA CASSQALNSNQPQHF TGTGCCAGCAGCCAAGCTCTGAATAGCAATCAGCCCCAGCATTTT
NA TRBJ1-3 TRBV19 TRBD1 CASAGQGEGNTIYF TGTGCCAGCGCGGGACAGGGAGAAGGAAACACCATATATTTT
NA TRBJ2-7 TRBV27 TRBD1 CASRDPGQDHEQYF TGTGCCAGCAGGGACCCGGGACAGGATCACGAGCAGTACTTC
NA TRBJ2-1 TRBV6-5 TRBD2 CASVWTSGGNEQFF TGTGCCAGCGTCTGGACTAGCGGGGGCAATGAGCAGTTCTTC
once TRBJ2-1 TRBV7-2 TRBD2 CASSRTSGNYNEQFF TGTGCCAGCAGCCGGACTAGCGGGAATTACAATGAGCAGTTCTTC
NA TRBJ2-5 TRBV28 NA CASRGETQYF TGTGCCAGCAGAGGGGAGACCCAGTACTTC
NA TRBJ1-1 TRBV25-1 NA CASSDGREGNTEAFF TGTGCCAGCAGTGATGGACGGGAAGGGAACACTGAAGCTTTCTTT
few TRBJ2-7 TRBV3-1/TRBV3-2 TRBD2 CASSHRSGGYEQYF TGTGCCAGCAGCCATCGCAGCGGGGGCTACGAGCAGTACTTC
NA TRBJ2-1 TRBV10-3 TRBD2 CAISEGLAGGNEQFF TGTGCCATCAGTGAGGGACTAGCGGGAGGTAATGAGCAGTTCTTC
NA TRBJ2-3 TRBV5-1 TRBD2 CASSFIAGADTQYF TGCGCCAGCAGCTTTATAGCGGGAGCAGATACGCAGTATTTT
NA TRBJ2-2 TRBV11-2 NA CASSLMGAGGELFF TGTGCCAGCAGCTTAATGGGGGCCGGCGGGGAGCTGTTTTTT
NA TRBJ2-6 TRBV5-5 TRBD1 CASSLAGTGLLAGANVLTF TGTGCCAGCAGCTTGGCTGGGACAGGGTTACTGGCTGGGGCCAACGTCCTGACTTTC
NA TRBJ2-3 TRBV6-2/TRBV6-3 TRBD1 CASSPGTGGPTDTQYF TGTGCCAGCAGTCCCGGGACAGGAGGACCCACAGATACGCAGTATTTT
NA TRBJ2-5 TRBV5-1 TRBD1 CASSLDRGETQYF TGCGCCAGCAGCTTGGACAGGGGAGAGACCCAGTACTTC
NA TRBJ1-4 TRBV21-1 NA CASSKARDEKLFF TGTGCCAGCAGCAAAGCCAGGGATGAAAAACTGTTTTTT
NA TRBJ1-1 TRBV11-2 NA CASSTPLNTEAFF TGTGCCAGCAGCACTCCCCTCAACACTGAAGCTTTCTTT
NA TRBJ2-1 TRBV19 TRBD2 CASSTRGLAANNEQFF TGTGCCAGTAGTACAAGGGGACTAGCGGCGAACAATGAGCAGTTCTTC
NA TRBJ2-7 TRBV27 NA CASSSRAQTYEQYF TGTGCCAGCAGTTCTCGGGCGCAAACCTACGAGCAGTACTTC
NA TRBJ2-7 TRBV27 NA CASSLYSPQVAVGRYEQYF TGTGCCAGCAGTTTATATTCCCCACAAGTCGCGGTAGGCCGATACGAGCAGTACTTC
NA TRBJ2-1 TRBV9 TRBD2 CASSPVSGSGAYNEQFF TGTGCCAGCAGCCCAGTCTCGGGTAGCGGGGCTTACAATGAGCAGTTCTTC
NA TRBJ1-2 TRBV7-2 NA CASSPDPRGKAGYTF TGTGCCAGCAGCCCCGATCCGAGAGGGAAGGCTGGCTACACCTTC
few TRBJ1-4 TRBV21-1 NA CASSRDTTNEKLFF TGTGCCAGCAGCCGGGACACAACTAATGAAAAACTGTTTTTT
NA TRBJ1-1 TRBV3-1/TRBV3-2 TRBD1 CASSYFGGQGIEAFF TGTGCCAGCAGCTACTTTGGGGGACAGGGAATCGAAGCTTTCTTT
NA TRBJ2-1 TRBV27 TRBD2 CASSLFSSSGTYNEQFF TGTGCCAGCAGTTTATTCTCGAGCAGCGGGACTTACAATGAGCAGTTCTTC
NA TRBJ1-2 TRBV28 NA CASNPREANYGYTF TGTGCCAGCAACCCGCGGGAAGCTAACTATGGCTACACCTTC
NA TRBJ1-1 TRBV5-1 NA CASTSQNMNTEAFF TGCGCCAGCACCTCACAGAACATGAACACTGAAGCTTTCTTT
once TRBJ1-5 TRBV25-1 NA CASSVRDQPQHF TGTGCCAGCAGTGTCAGGGACCAGCCCCAGCATTTT
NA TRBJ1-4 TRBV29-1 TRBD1 CSAGTGLDEKLFF TGCAGCGCCGGGACAGGGTTGGATGAAAAACTGTTTTTT
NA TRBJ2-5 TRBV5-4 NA CASSPPGRETQYF TGTGCCAGCAGCCCTCCGGGTCGAGAGACCCAGTACTTC
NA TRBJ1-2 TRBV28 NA CASSLVPSNYGYTF TGTGCCAGCAGTTTGGTCCCATCTAACTATGGCTACACCTTC
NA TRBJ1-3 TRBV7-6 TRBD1 CASSPRTGSGNTIYF TGTGCCAGCAGCCCCAGGACAGGGTCTGGAAACACCATATATTTT
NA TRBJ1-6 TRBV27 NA CASSLYRASNSPLHF TGTGCCAGCAGTTTATACAGGGCGTCCAATTCACCCCTCCACTTT
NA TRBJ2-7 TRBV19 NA CASRRTESQNYEQYF TGTGCCAGTAGGCGGACAGAGTCCCAAAACTACGAGCAGTACTTC
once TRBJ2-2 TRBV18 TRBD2 CASSPPGGRTGELFF TGTGCCAGCTCACCCCCGGGGGGGCGCACCGGGGAGCTGTTTTTT
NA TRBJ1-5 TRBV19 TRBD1 CASSRDRPSSNQPQHF TGTGCCAGTAGTCGGGACAGACCTTCTAGCAATCAGCCCCAGCATTTT
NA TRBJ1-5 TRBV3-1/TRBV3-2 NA CASSDRPNQPQHF TGTGCCAGCAGCGACCGGCCAAATCAGCCCCAGCATTTT
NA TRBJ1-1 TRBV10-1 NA CASSETRQNTEAFF TGCGCCAGCAGTGAAACAAGACAGAACACTGAAGCTTTCTTT
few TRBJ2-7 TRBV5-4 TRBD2 CASSPTSGRSYEQYF TGTGCCAGCAGCCCGACTAGCGGGAGATCCTACGAGCAGTACTTC
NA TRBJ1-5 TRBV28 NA CASSLLGVQPQHF TGTGCCAGCAGTTTATTAGGGGTTCAGCCCCAGCATTTT
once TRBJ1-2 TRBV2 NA CASSDLGGGSYYGYTF TGTGCCAGCAGTGATTTAGGGGGAGGTAGTTACTATGGCTACACCTTC
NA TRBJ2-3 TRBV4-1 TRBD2 CASSQERAGAATDTQYF TGCGCCAGCAGCCAAGAGCGGGCGGGAGCGGCCACAGATACGCAGTATTTT
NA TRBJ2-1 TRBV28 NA CASGRRLAYNEQFF TGTGCCAGCGGTCGCAGACTAGCCTACAATGAGCAGTTCTTC
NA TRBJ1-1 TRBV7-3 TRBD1 CASSLTGGTEAFF TGTGCCAGCAGCTTGACAGGGGGAACTGAAGCTTTCTTT
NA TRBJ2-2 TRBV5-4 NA CASSLRTTGELFF TGTGCCAGCAGCTTGAGGACCACCGGGGAGCTGTTTTTT
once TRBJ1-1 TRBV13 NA CASSLARREAFF TGTGCCAGCAGCTTGGCGAGGAGGGAAGCTTTCTTT
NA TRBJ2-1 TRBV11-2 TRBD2 CASSLDITAGGSEQFF TGTGCCAGCAGCTTAGATATCACAGCGGGAGGAAGTGAGCAGTTCTTC
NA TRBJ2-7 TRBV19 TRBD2 CASSNGLAGGLLYEQYF TGTGCCAGTAGTAACGGACTAGCGGGAGGGCTACTGTACGAGCAGTACTTC
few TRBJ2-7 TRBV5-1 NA CASSLDSGAYEQYF TGCGCCAGCAGCTTGGATTCGGGGGCCTACGAGCAGTACTTC
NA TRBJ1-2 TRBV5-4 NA CASSAGREGRSITYGYTF TGTGCCAGCAGCGCCGGCCGGGAGGGACGCTCGATCACTTATGGCTACACCTTC
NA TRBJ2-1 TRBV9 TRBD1 CASSVGGGLGNEQFF TGTGCCAGCAGCGTAGGAGGGGGCCTTGGCAATGAGCAGTTCTTC
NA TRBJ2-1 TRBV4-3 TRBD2 CASSQETSGSSNEQFF TGCGCCAGCAGCCAAGAAACTAGCGGGAGTAGCAATGAGCAGTTCTTC
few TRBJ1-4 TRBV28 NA CASSLVGGINEKLFF TGTGCCAGCAGTTTAGTTGGGGGAATTAATGAAAAACTGTTTTTT
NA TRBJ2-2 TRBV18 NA CASSQGPQGVGELFF TGTGCCAGCTCACAGGGCCCGCAGGGAGTCGGGGAGCTGTTTTTT
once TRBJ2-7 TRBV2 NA CASNPRQEAYEQYF TGTGCCAGCAACCCCAGGCAGGAGGCCTACGAGCAGTACTTC
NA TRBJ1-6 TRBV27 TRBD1 CASSRTGVPYNSPLHF TGTGCCAGCAGCCGGACAGGGGTCCCCTATAATTCACCCCTCCACTTT
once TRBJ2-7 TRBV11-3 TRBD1 CASSSPGTGETEQYF TGTGCCAGCAGCTCACCTGGGACAGGAGAGACCGAGCAGTACTTC